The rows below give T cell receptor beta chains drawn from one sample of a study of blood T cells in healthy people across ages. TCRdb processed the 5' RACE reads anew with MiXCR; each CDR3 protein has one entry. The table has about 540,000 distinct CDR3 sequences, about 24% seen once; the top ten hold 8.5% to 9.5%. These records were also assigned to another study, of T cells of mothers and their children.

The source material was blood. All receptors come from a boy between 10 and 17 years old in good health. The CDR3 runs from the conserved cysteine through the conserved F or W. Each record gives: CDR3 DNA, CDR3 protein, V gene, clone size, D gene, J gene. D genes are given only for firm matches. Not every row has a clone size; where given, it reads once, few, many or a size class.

DNA: TGCAGTGCTAGAGATCAGGGAGGGGTGAACACCTTC; CDR3: CSARDQGGVNTF; V: TRBV20-1; size: .; D: .; J: TRBJ1-2
DNA: TGCTCCAGCAGCCAAGATGACACTCTCGAGCAGTACTTC; CDR3: CSSSQDDTLEQYF; V: TRBV4-1; size: few; D: .; J: TRBJ2-7
DNA: TGTGCCAGCAGCCAAGTAGGTCTATCTTACAATGAGCAGTTCTTC; CDR3: CASSQVGLSYNEQFF; V: TRBV3-1; size: once; D: .; J: TRBJ2-1
DNA: TGTGCTAGTGCCTCCCTATCCGCGGGACAGGGGATCTATGGCTACACCTTC; CDR3: CASASLSAGQGIYGYTF; V: TRBV12-5; size: .; D: TRBD1; J: TRBJ1-2
DNA: TGCAGTGCTAGAGATCCACAGACAGGATACAATGAGCAGTTCTTC; CDR3: CSARDPQTGYNEQFF; V: TRBV20-1; size: few; D: .; J: TRBJ2-1
DNA: TGCGCCAGCAGCCACGGGGGGATCATGAACACTGAAGCTTTCTTT; CDR3: CASSHGGIMNTEAFF; V: TRBV4-3; size: few; D: .; J: TRBJ1-1
DNA: TGTGCCAGCAGCATATCGCTGGAAGGGACCCAGTACTTC; CDR3: CASSISLEGTQYF; V: TRBV7-9; size: .; D: .; J: TRBJ2-5
DNA: TGTGCCAGCAGTTGGAGCGGGCAAGAGACCCAGTACTTC; CDR3: CASSWSGQETQYF; V: TRBV27; size: few; D: .; J: TRBJ2-5
DNA: TGTGCCAGCAGCCGTGGACTAGCGGGTGCCTCTGAAGAGACCCAGTACTTC; CDR3: CASSRGLAGASEETQYF; V: TRBV7-3; size: .; D: TRBD2; J: TRBJ2-5
DNA: TGCAGTGCTAGAGATCGTTCGGGGCGCAACTATGGCTACACCTTC; CDR3: CSARDRSGRNYGYTF; V: TRBV20-1; size: .; D: .; J: TRBJ1-2
DNA: TGTGCCACCAGCCAAGGGGGAAACAGGTCCACTGAAGCTTTCTTT; CDR3: CATSQGGNRSTEAFF; V: TRBV15; size: .; D: .; J: TRBJ1-1
DNA: TGTGCCAGCAGTTACTCGATTGCAGCGGGGGGGGTAGAGACCCAGTACTTC; CDR3: CASSYSIAAGGVETQYF; V: TRBV6-2/TRBV6-3; size: .; D: TRBD2; J: TRBJ2-5
DNA: TGTGCCAGCAGTTTAGAGGCAGGGGGAGTCCGCGAGCAGTACTTC; CDR3: CASSLEAGGVREQYF; V: TRBV27; size: few; D: TRBD1; J: TRBJ2-7
DNA: TGCAGTGCCTACGGGCAGAAGTCCGATGGGGGAGGCTACACCTTC; CDR3: CSAYGQKSDGGGYTF; V: TRBV20-1; size: .; D: .; J: TRBJ1-2
DNA: TGTGCCAGCAGTGCTCACGCGTCCCAGCAGTACTTC; CDR3: CASSAHASQQYF; V: TRBV6-2/TRBV6-3; size: few; D: .; J: TRBJ2-7
DNA: TGTGCCAGCTCACCTAATAATGAAAAACCGTTTTTT; CDR3: CASSPNNEKPFF; V: TRBV18; size: few; D: .; J: TRBJ1-4
DNA: TGCAGTGCACCCCGACAGGGTCCTCCAAACATTCAGTACTTC; CDR3: CSAPRQGPPNIQYF; V: TRBV20-1; size: once; D: TRBD1; J: TRBJ2-4
DNA: TGTGCCAGCAGCTTAAGCATCAATGACAACACTGAAGCTTTCTTT; CDR3: CASSLSINDNTEAFF; V: TRBV7-2; size: .; D: .; J: TRBJ1-1
DNA: TGTGCCAGCAGTCCGAAATTCTTGAGGGACAGGGCAGTCTCCTACGAGCAGTACTTC; CDR3: CASSPKFLRDRAVSYEQYF; V: TRBV28; size: .; D: TRBD1; J: TRBJ2-7
DNA: TGTGCCAGCAGTTTAAAAGGGGGTCAGCCCCAGCATTTT; CDR3: CASSLKGGQPQHF; V: TRBV12-3/TRBV12-4; size: .; D: .; J: TRBJ1-5
DNA: TGTGCCAGCAGTCCCTTGGGGGGTGGGGGGTACGAGCAGTACTTC; CDR3: CASSPLGGGGYEQYF; V: TRBV6-5; size: few; D: .; J: TRBJ2-7
DNA: TGTGCAAGTCGCTCGGGACTAGCCAAAAACATTCAGTACTTC; CDR3: CASRSGLAKNIQYF; V: TRBV12-2; size: .; D: .; J: TRBJ2-4
DNA: TGTGCCAGCAGCTTAGGTGGGGGAATGTCCGATGAAAAACTGTTTTTT; CDR3: CASSLGGGMSDEKLFF; V: TRBV11-2; size: .; D: .; J: TRBJ1-4
DNA: TGTGCCAGCAGCCGGGCAGTCGCTAACTATGGCTACACCTTC; CDR3: CASSRAVANYGYTF; V: TRBV7-2; size: .; D: .; J: TRBJ1-2